These 28 T cell receptor beta chains were all obtained from the same sample, sequenced in a study of shared clonotypes between healthy human individuals (TCRdb year 2020). For the CD8 naive samples, CD45RO-negative cells were positively selected for CCR7, yielding a CD45RA+CCR7+ population from which TemRA cells were excluded. The library was prepared using the immunoSEQ multiplex PCR assay. TCRdb took this table from immuneACCESS and kept in-frame rearrangements with V and J called. Such tables lack part of the clones; where checked against another copy, unresolved V genes explain under half of the gap, and the rest is unexplained. In this sample the table shows around 610,000 clones, about 96% of which occur a single time. Less than 0.13% of the sample is held by the ten biggest clonotypes. The specimen sequenced was naive CD8+ T cells sorted from blood. Sample cell subset or site, as interpreted from the label and publication: CD45RA+CCR7+. These receptors all come from a woman in her thirties in good health.

The J gene is TRBJ2-1, the V gene TRBV19; 7 bases agree with TRBD2. V was clipped by 4 bases and J by 2 bases; unmatched bases: 5. CDR3 length: 15 residues. Germline CDR1 and CDR2: LNHDA and SQIVND (reference sequence). This chain's CDR3 is CASSTRAGAYNEQFF. Here the CDR3 DNA reads TGTGCCAGTAGTACCCGGGCGGGGGCCTACAATGAGCAGTTCTTC.

Notes on this clone: Other DNA sequences in this sample translate to the same CDR3. The V gene is TRBV9, the J gene TRBJ2-5; D ambiguous. The V end lost 0 bases, the J end lost 4 bases, and 4 bases lay between the germline ends. The germline CDR1 and CDR2 sequences are SGDLS and YYNGEE. The CDR3 runs 12 residues. CDR3 loop: CASSVGGETQYF. The CDR3 DNA reads as TGTGCCAGCAGCGTAGGAGGAGAGACCCAGTACTTC.

J is TRBJ2-1 and V is TRBV15; TRBD2 aligns across 15 bases. CDR1 and CDR2 from the germline V gene are LNHNV and YYDKDF (reference sequence). The V segment lost 0 bases and the J segment 5 bases; nucleotides outside the gene matches: 5. The CDR3 has 18 residues. CDR3 nucleotides: TGTGCCACCAGCAGAGATCTCAGGACTAGCGGGAGGGACAATGAGCAGTTCTTC. Its protein product is CATSRDLRTSGRDNEQFF.

The table lists this clone with a count of one. The chain is built from TRBV5-6 and TRBJ2-7; 9 nucleotides line up with TRBD1. V lost 0 bases to trimming and J lost 6 bases; unmatched junction nucleotides: 7. This CDR3 spans 15 amino acids. The V gene's germline CDR1 is SGHDT and CDR2 YYEEEE. The CDR3 region is CASSLAGTGYGEQYF. CDR3 in DNA: TGTGCCAGCAGCTTGGCAGGGACAGGGTACGGCGAGCAGTACTTC.

This chain links TRBV4-2 with TRBJ2-1, with 8 bases that match TRBD2. The CDR3 is 18 amino acids. From germline, CDR1 is LGHNA and CDR2 YNFKEQ. The ends lost 0 bases at V and 1 base at J; junction bases unmatched: 8. The CDR3 DNA sequence: TGTGCCAGCAGCCAAGACGCCCCACTAGCGGCTTCCTACAATGAGCAGTTCTTC. Amino acid sequence: CASSQDAPLAASYNEQFF.

This chain uses TRBV4-1 with TRBJ1-5, with D possibly TRBD1 on 6 matching bases. The germline gives CDR1 MGHRA, CDR2 YSYEKL. V lost 0 bases and J lost 7, with 13 bases in between. The CDR3 length is 15 residues. The CDR3 reads CASSQETGLGQPQHF. The CDR3 coding sequence is TGCGCCAGCAGCCAAGAAACAGGGCTAGGCCAGCCCCAGCATTTT.

This clone was observed once. The CDR3 is CASRLDSFEAFF. The CDR3 coding sequence is TGTGCCAGCAGGCTAGACAGCTTTGAAGCTTTCTTT. The chain employs TRBV5-5 and TRBJ1-1; D is perhaps TRBD1 (5 bases). This CDR3 spans 12 amino acids. The germline V and J ends were trimmed by 5 bases and 7 bases, with 12 bases remaining between them. The V gene's germline CDR1 is SGHKS and CDR2 YYEKEE (reference sequence).

The V and J genes are TRBV6-5 and TRBJ2-2; no firm D call. The ends were cut back, 5 bases at V and 6 bases at J, with 13 bases in the middle. The CDR3 loop spans 14 amino acids. Germline V gene sequence: CDR1 MNHEY, CDR2 SVGAGI. CDR3 bases: TGTGCCAGCAGTACCTTGGACCGAGCCGGGGAGCTGTTTTTT. Translation gives CASSTLDRAGELFF.

The chain carries TRBV4-1 and TRBJ2-5; no clear D. V was shortened by 1 base and J by 4 bases, with 16 bases between the two germline ends. This CDR3 has 16 amino acids. CDR1 and CDR2 (germline): MGHRA, YSYEKL. CDR3 nucleotide sequence: TGCGCCAGCAGCCAAGGGTTGAAGGGCGTTTCAGAGACCCAGTACTTC. It encodes CASSQGLKGVSETQYF.

This chain connects TRBV9 to TRBJ1-1, with D perhaps TRBD1 (5 bases). Germline values: CDR1 SGDLS, CDR2 YYNGEE. The CDR3 has 17 residues. The V gene lost 4 bases and the J gene lost 3 bases, with 22 bases spanning the gap. CDR3 bases: TGTGCCAGCAGCCCATACTCGTCTGGGGGTAGGGACACTGAAGCTTTCTTT. This encodes CASSPYSSGGRDTEAFF.

On this clone itself: Within the sample, other DNA sequences also encode this same CDR3. The chain links TRBV28 to TRBJ2-2, with D unclear. Trimming stripped 2 bases from V and 7 bases from J, with 2 bases between. Per germline, CDR1 MDHEN and CDR2 SYDVKM. This CDR3 has 11 residues. The CDR3 sequence: CASSLVGELFF. CDR3 coding DNA: TGTGCCAGCAGTTTAGTCGGGGAGCTGTTTTTT. Looking up the rest from reference TRBV28 and TRBJ2-2 gives the full variable domain: DVKVTQSSRYLVKRTGEKVFLECVQDMDHENMFWYRQDPGLGLRLIYFSYDVKMKEKGDIPEGYSVSREKKERFSLILESASTNQTSMYLCASSLVGELFFGEGSRLTVL.

The rearrangement joins TRBV9 to TRBJ1-2; the D gene is possibly TRBD1 (6 bases). The CDR3 extends over 15 amino acids. Trimming stripped 1 base from V and 7 bases from J, with 17 bases between. CDR1 and CDR2 from the germline V gene are SGDLS and YYNGEE. In nucleotides, the CDR3 is TGTGCCAGCAGCGTAAATCCTCGGGACAAGATTGGCTACACCTTC. Its translation: CASSVNPRDKIGYTF.

This clone showed up just once. Other DNA sequences in the sample encode the same CDR3. This sequence joins TRBV5-4 and TRBJ2-7; D could derive from TRBD1 or TRBD2 (6 bases each). The CDR3 runs to 13 residues. Germline-derived CDR1 and CDR2 are SGHNT and YYREEE (reference sequence). V was pared by 2 bases and J by 3 bases, with 9 bases between. CDR3 sequence: CASSFGGGYEQYF. In DNA form, the CDR3 reads TGTGCCAGCAGCTTCGGGGGCGGCTACGAGCAGTACTTC.

DNA for the CDR3: TGTGCCAGCGGAGGTGCCTACGAGCAGTACTTC. Its protein product is CASGGAYEQYF. The chain recombines TRBV27 with TRBJ2-7, with D tentatively TRBD2 (5 bases). This CDR3 is built from 11 residues. Germline V CDR1 and CDR2: MNHEY, SMNVEV (reference sequence). Trimming cost V 8 bases and J 2 bases, with 7 bases left between them.

V gene TRBV27 combines with J gene TRBJ2-7; 7 positions agree with TRBD2. Per the germline V gene, CDR1 is MNHEY and CDR2 is SMNVEV (reference sequence). V lost 0 bases and J lost 7; bases outside the gene matches: 9. This CDR3 spans 15 amino acids. The DNA of the CDR3 is TGTGCCAGCAGTTTATCATGGGAGGGTCGGGGTGAGCAGTACTTC. Translating gives CASSLSWEGRGEQYF.

This clone was recorded only once. The sample carries other DNA sequences with the same CDR3. The CDR3 spells CASSEGLAGGEQYF. Written as DNA, the CDR3 is TGCGCCAGCAGTGAGGGACTAGCGGGAGGCGAGCAGTACTTC. V usage is TRBV10-2 and J usage is TRBJ2-7, with 14 positions matching TRBD2. CDR3 length: 14 residues. The germline CDR1 and CDR2 sequences are WSHSY and SAAADI. The V gene end was trimmed by 2 bases and the J gene end by 6 bases; junction bases not matched to a gene: 0.

CDR3 sequence reads: CSVLAGVSEQYF. CDR3 DNA: TGCAGCGTTCTGGCGGGAGTCTCCGAGCAGTACTTC. The J gene is TRBJ2-7, the V gene TRBV29-1, with 7 bases aligning to TRBD2. J was trimmed by 6 bases and V by 5 bases; bases with no gene match: 7. The CDR3 totals 12 residues. Looked up from germline, CDR1 is SQVTM and CDR2 is ANQGSEA.

The V gene is TRBV6-5, the J gene TRBJ2-3; D possibly uses TRBD1 or TRBD2 (5 bases each). This CDR3 has 13 residues. Deletions cut 10 bases from V and 2 bases from J, with 13 bases between. Germline values: CDR1 MNHEY, CDR2 SVGAGI. CDR3 sequence: CATSGGHTDTQYF. DNA of the CDR3: TGTGCCACCTCCGGAGGACACACAGATACGCAGTATTTT.

The V and J genes are TRBV5-4 and TRBJ1-2; no reliable D call. Germline-derived CDR1 and CDR2 are SGHNT and YYREEE (reference sequence). V gave up 1 base and J gave up 1 base, with 11 bases separating them. CDR3 length equals 15 residues. The CDR3 sequence is CASSLWPGGNYGYTF. The CDR3 DNA follows: TGTGCCAGCAGCTTGTGGCCAGGAGGTAACTATGGCTACACCTTC.

The chain is built from TRBV28 and TRBJ1-2; the D gene is possibly TRBD1 (6 bases). Germline V lookup: CDR1 MDHEN, CDR2 SYDVKM. Trimming removed 7 bases at V and 4 bases at J, with 13 bases between. The CDR3 consists of 13 residues. CDR3 sequence: CASTPDSFYGYTF. The CDR3 coding sequence is TGTGCCAGCACCCCGGACAGCTTCTATGGCTACACCTTC.

The chain joins TRBV19 to TRBJ1-5, with TRBD1 matching 7 bases. This CDR3 has 13 amino acids. The junction had 1 base not matched to a gene; V was cut back by 6 bases and J by 2 bases. The germline V gene encodes CDR1 LNHDA and CDR2 SQIVND (reference sequence). The CDR3 nucleotides read TGTGCCAGTAGAGGACAGGGCAATCAGCCCCAGCATTTT. Encoded protein: CASRGQGNQPQHF.

This chain connects TRBV5-1 to TRBJ2-3, with D tentatively TRBD2 (5 bases). This CDR3 spans 17 amino acids. V lost 4 bases to trimming and J lost 4 bases, with 22 bases between them. The germline V gene has CDR1 SGHRS and CDR2 YFSETQ. In nucleotides, the CDR3 is TGCGCCAGCAGCAGAGGGAGCGGCAGAAGGATGTCAGATACGCAGTATTTT. Translating it yields CASSRGSGRRMSDTQYF.

The J gene is TRBJ1-2, the V gene TRBV28; D is ambiguous. The V gene's germline CDR1 is MDHEN and CDR2 SYDVKM. V lost 8 bases, J lost 3 bases, and 10 bases lay in between. The CDR3 sequence is 12 residues long. CDR3 in amino acids: CASVSLHYGYTF. DNA of the CDR3: TGTGCCAGCGTCTCCCTTCACTATGGCTACACCTTC.

The genes are TRBV9 and TRBJ2-6; 7 nucleotides match TRBD1. With 0 bases clipped from V and 4 bases from J, the junction kept 7 bases outside the gene matches. Per the germline V gene, CDR1 is SGDLS and CDR2 is YYNGEE. CDR3 length: 17 residues. The CDR3 here is CASSVATTGPGANVLTF. CDR3 DNA: TGTGCCAGCAGCGTAGCTACGACAGGGCCCGGGGCCAACGTCCTGACTTTC. The full variable domain, in which reference TRBV9 and TRBJ2-6 provide the parts outside the CDR3, is DSGVTQTPKHLITATGQRVTLRCSPRSGDLSVYWYQQSLDQGLQFLIQYYNGEERAKGNILERFSAQQFPDLHSELNLSSLELGDSALYFCASSVATTGPGANVLTFGAGSRLTVL.

This clone has a single count. J is TRBJ2-5 and V is TRBV30; 7 positions match TRBD2. V lost 4 bases, J lost 2 bases, and 4 bases stayed unmatched. The CDR3 spans 13 residues. Germline loops: CDR1 GTSNPN, CDR2 SVGIG (reference sequence). The DNA for the CDR3 is TGTGCCTGGATGGGGAGGGAACAAGAGACCCAGTACTTC. Its translation: CAWMGREQETQYF. Filled out from reference TRBV30 and TRBJ2-5, the complete variable domain reads SQTIHQWPATLVQPVGSPLSLECTVEGTSNPNLYWYRQAAGRGLQLLFYSVGIGQISSEVPQNLSASRPQDRQFILSSKKLLLSDSGFYLCAWMGREQETQYFGPGTRLLVL.

The chain is built from TRBV28 and TRBJ2-7; D tentatively fits TRBD1 or TRBD2 (5 bases each). V was clipped by 3 bases and J by 3 bases, with 15 bases between them. Germline V gene sequence: CDR1 MDHEN, CDR2 SYDVKM. The CDR3 length is 15 residues. The CDR3: CASSLGESDFYEQYF. Here the CDR3 DNA reads TGTGCCAGCAGTTTGGGGGAGTCCGATTTCTACGAGCAGTACTTC.

The chain carries TRBV29-1 and TRBJ1-1; the match to TRBD1 covers 8 bases. The CDR3 sequence is 12 residues long. Germline trimming cut 6 bases from V and 1 base from J; bases unmatched to any gene: 1. In germline, CDR1 is SQVTM, CDR2 ANQGSEA. The CDR3 region is CSVGTGNTEAFF. As DNA, the CDR3 is TGCAGCGTGGGGACAGGGAACACTGAAGCTTTCTTT.

This clone came up once. The CDR3 region is CASSLSLRTTYNEQFF. CDR3 nucleotides: TGTGCCAGCAGTTTATCCTTGCGGACGACCTACAATGAGCAGTTCTTC. The rearrangement links TRBV27 to TRBJ2-1; the D is unclear. There are 16 residues in the CDR3. The V gene's germline CDR1 is MNHEY and CDR2 SMNVEV (reference sequence). V lost 0 bases to trimming and J lost 2 bases, with 11 bases between them.